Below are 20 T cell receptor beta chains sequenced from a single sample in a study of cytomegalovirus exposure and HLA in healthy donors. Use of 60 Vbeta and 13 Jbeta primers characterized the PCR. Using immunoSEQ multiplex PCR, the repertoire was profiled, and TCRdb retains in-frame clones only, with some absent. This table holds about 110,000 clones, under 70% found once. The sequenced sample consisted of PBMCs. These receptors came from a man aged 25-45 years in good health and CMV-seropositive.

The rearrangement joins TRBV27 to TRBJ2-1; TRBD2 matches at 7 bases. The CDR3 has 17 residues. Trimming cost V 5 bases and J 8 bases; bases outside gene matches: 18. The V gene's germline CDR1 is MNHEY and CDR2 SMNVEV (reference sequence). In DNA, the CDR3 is TGTGCCAGCAGTACAAATCCAGCGGGACCCCGGTGGGATGAGCAGTTCTTC. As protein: CASSTNPAGPRWDEQFF.

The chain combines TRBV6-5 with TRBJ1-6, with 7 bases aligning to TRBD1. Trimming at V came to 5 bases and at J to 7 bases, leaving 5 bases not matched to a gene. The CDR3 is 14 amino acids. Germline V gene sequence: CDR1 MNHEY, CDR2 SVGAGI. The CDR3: CASSTRDSNSPLHF. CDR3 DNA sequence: TGTGCCAGCAGTACGCGGGACAGCAATTCACCCCTCCACTTT.

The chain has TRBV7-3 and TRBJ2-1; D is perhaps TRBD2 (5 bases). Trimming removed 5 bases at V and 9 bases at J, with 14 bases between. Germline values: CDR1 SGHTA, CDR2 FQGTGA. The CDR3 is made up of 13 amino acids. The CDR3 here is CASSRTLAGEQFF. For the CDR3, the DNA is TGTGCCAGCAGCCGCACCCTCGCGGGTGAGCAGTTCTTC.

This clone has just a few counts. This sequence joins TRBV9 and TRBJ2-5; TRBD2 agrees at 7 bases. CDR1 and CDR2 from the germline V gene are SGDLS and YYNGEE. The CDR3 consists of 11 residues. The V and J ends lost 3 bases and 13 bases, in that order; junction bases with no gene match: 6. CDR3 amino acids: CASSAGGTRYF. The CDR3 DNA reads TGTGCCAGCAGCGCCGGGGGGACCAGGTACTTC.

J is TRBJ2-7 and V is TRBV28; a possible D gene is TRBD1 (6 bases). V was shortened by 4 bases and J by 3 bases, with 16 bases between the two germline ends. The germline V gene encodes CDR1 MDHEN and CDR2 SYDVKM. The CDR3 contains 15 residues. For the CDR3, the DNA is TGTGCCAGCAGTTCATTGCAGGGGATTGGCTACGAGCAGTACTTC. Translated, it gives CASSSLQGIGYEQYF.

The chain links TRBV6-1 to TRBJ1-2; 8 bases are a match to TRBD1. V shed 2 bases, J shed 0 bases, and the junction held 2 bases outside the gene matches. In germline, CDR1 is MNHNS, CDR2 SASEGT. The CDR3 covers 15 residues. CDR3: CASSEQGASNYGYTF. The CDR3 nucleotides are TGTGCCAGCAGTGAACAGGGGGCGTCTAACTATGGCTACACCTTC.

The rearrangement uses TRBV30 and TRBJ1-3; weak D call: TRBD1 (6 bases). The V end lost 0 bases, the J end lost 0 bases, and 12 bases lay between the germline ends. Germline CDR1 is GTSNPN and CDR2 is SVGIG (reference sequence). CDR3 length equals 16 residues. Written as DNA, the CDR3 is TGTGCCTGGAGTGTTAACAGGGCGGGCTCTGGAAACACCATATATTTT. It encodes CAWSVNRAGSGNTIYF.

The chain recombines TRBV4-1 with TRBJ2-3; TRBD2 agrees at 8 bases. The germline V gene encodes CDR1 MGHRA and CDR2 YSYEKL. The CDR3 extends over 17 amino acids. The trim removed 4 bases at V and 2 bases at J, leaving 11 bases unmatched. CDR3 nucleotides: TGCGCCAGCAGCCTAAGCGGGGCGGGGGGCTTCACAGATACGCAGTATTTT. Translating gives CASSLSGAGGFTDTQYF.

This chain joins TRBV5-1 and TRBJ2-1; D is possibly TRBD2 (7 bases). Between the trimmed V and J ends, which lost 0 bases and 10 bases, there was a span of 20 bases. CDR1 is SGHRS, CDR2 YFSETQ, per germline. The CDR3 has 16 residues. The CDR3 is CASSLAASGGLQEQFF. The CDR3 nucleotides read TGCGCCAGCAGCTTGGCCGCGTCGGGGGGCCTTCAAGAGCAGTTCTTC.

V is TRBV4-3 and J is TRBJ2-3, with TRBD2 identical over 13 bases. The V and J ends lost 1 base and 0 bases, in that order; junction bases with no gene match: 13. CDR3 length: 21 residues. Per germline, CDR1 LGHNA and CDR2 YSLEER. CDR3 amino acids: CASSQAGLAGSTLASTDTQYF. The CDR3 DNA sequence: TGCGCCAGCAGCCAAGCGGGACTAGCGGGGTCCACACTCGCTAGCACAGATACGCAGTATTTT.

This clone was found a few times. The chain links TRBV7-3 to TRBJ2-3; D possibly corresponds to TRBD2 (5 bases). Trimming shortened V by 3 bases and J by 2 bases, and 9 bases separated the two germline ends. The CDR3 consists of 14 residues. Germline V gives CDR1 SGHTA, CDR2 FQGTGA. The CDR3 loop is CASSLPGITDTQYF. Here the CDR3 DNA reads TGTGCCAGCAGCTTGCCGGGGATCACAGATACGCAGTATTTT.

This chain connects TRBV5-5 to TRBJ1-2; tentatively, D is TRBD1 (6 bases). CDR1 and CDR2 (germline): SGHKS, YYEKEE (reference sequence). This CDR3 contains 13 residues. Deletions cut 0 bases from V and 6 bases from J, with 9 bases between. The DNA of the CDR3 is TGTGCCAGCAGCTTGGTGGCAGGGGATGGCTACACCTTC. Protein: CASSLVAGDGYTF.

The CDR3, as DNA: TGTGCCAGCTCACCTCTAGCGGGAGGGAGAGATACGCAGTATTTT. Its protein is CASSPLAGGRDTQYF. The chain couples TRBV18 to TRBJ2-3, with 12 positions matching TRBD2. Germline-derived CDR1 and CDR2 are KGHSH and LQKENI. The CDR3 loop spans 15 amino acids. V gave up 3 bases and J gave up 5 bases; unmatched junction bases: 3.

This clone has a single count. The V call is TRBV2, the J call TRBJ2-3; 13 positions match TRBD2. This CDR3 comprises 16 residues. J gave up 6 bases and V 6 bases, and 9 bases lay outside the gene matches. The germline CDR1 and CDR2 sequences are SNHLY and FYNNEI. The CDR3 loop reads CASSGGLAGVGDTQYF. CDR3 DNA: TGTGCCAGCAGCGGAGGACTAGCGGGAGTAGGTGATACGCAGTATTTT.

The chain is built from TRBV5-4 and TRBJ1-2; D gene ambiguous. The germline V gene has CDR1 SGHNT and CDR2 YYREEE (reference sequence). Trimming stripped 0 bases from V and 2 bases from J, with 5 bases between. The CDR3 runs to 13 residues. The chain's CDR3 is CASSLEANYGYTF. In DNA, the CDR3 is TGTGCCAGCAGCTTGGAAGCGAACTATGGCTACACCTTC. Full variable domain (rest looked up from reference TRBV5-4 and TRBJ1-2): ETGVTQSPTHLIKTRGQQVTLRCSSQSGHNTVSWYQQALGQGPQFIFQYYREEENGRGNFPPRFSGLQFPNYSSELNVNALELDDSALYLCASSLEANYGYTFGSGTRLTVV.

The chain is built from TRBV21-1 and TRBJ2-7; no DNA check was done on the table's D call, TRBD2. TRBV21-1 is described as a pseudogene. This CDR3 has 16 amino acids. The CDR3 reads CASTKSRTGGPYEQYV. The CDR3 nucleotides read TGTGCCAGCACCAAAAGTAGGACGGGAGGGCCCTACGAGCAGTACGTC.

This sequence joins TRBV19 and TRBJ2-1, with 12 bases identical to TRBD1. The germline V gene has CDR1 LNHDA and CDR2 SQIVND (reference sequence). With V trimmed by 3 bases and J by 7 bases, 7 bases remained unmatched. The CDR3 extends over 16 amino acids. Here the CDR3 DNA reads TGTGCCAGTAGTATGGGCCGGGACAGGGGGCGAAATGAGCAGTTCTTC. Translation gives CASSMGRDRGRNEQFF.

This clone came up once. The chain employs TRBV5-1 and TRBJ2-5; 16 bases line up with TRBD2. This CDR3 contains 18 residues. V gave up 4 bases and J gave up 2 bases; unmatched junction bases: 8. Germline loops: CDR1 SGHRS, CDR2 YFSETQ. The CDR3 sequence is CASSPGLAGGPGQETQYF. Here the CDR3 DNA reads TGCGCCAGCAGCCCGGGACTAGCGGGAGGGCCGGGGCAAGAGACCCAGTACTTC.

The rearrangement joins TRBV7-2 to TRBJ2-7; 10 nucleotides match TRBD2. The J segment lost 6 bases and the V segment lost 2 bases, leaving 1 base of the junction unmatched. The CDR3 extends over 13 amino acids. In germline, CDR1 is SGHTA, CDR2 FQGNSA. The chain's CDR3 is CASSLLAGAEQYV. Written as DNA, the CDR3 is TGTGCCAGCAGCTTACTAGCGGGAGCCGAGCAGTACGTC.

The chain's CDR3 is CASSDRDTPYNEQFF. For the CDR3, the DNA is TGTGCCAGCAGTGACCGGGACACCCCTTACAATGAGCAGTTCTTC. This chain uses TRBV5-6 with TRBJ2-1, with a tentative D call TRBD1 (6 bases). Per germline, CDR1 SGHDT and CDR2 YYEEEE. CDR3 length equals 15 residues. V lost 5 bases and J 4 bases, leaving 16 bases between the germline ends.